These T cell receptor beta chains were read from a single sample in a study of shared clonotypes between healthy human individuals. Clones were read by immunoSEQ multiplex PCR, and TCRdb kept only the in-frame ones, dropping some. The table has hundreds of thousands of clones, 95% to 97% seen once. The material sequenced was naive CD8+ T cells sorted from blood. All receptors come from a woman in her twenties or thirties in good health. The CDR3 runs from the conserved cysteine through the conserved F or W. A D gene is named only where the DNA matches it firmly. Not every row has a clone size; where given, it reads once, few, many or a size class.

v_gene,abundance,d_gene,j_gene,CDR3aa,CDR3nt
TRBV9,-,-,TRBJ2-1,CASSVGDISYNEQFF,TGTGCCAGCAGCGTAGGGGACATCTCCTACAATGAGCAGTTCTTC
TRBV4-1,-,-,TRBJ1-4,CASSRGGGGQEKLFF,TGCGCCAGCAGCCGCGGTGGGGGCGGACAGGAAAAACTGTTTTTT
TRBV27,-,-,TRBJ1-5,CASSLFYSNQPQHF,TGTGCCAGCAGCTTATTTTATAGCAATCAGCCCCAGCATTTT
TRBV27,-,-,TRBJ1-5,CASSPRGYSNQPQHF,TGTGCCAGCAGTCCCAGGGGATATAGCAATCAGCCCCAGCATTTT
TRBV27,-,-,TRBJ2-7,CASSLSGPGHLEQYF,TGTGCCAGCAGTTTATCGGGCCCAGGGCATCTCGAGCAGTACTTC
TRBV6-1,-,-,TRBJ2-7,CASSATGSYEQYF,TGTGCCAGCAGTGCGACGGGGTCCTACGAGCAGTACTTC
TRBV11-3,-,TRBD2,TRBJ2-3,CASSPTSGGSTDTQYF,TGTGCCAGCAGCCCGACTAGCGGGGGGAGCACAGATACGCAGTATTTT
TRBV7-2,-,TRBD2,TRBJ2-1,CASSLGLAGYYNEQFF,TGTGCCAGCAGCTTAGGGCTAGCGGGATACTACAATGAGCAGTTCTTC
TRBV4-2,-,-,TRBJ2-3,CASSHGTGADTQYF,TGTGCCAGCAGCCATGGAACGGGAGCAGATACGCAGTATTTT
TRBV29-1,-,TRBD1,TRBJ1-1,CSVTDRGSGTEAFF,TGCAGCGTCACAGACAGGGGGTCGGGCACTGAAGCTTTCTTT
TRBV27,-,-,TRBJ1-1,CASSFNPEATEAFF,TGTGCCAGCAGTTTTAACCCGGAGGCGACTGAAGCTTTCTTT
TRBV10-3,-,TRBD2,TRBJ2-5,CAISESRLAGVFETQYF,TGTGCCATCAGTGAGTCAAGGCTAGCGGGAGTTTTTGAGACCCAGTACTTC
TRBV27,-,TRBD2,TRBJ2-7,CATRLAGPYEQYF,TGTGCCACCCGACTAGCGGGCCCCTACGAGCAGTACTTC
TRBV4-1,-,TRBD1,TRBJ2-3,CASSRSQGSTDTQYF,TGCGCCAGCAGCCGATCACAGGGGAGCACAGATACGCAGTATTTT
TRBV27,-,TRBD2,TRBJ2-2,CATISLATNTGELFF,TGTGCCACCATCTCACTAGCGACGAACACCGGGGAGCTGTTTTTT
TRBV13,-,-,TRBJ1-2,CASSLGGGIYGYTF,TGTGCCAGCAGCTTAGGAGGGGGAATTTATGGCTACACCTTC
TRBV7-9,-,TRBD2,TRBJ2-4,CASSLFSGRAKNIQYF,TGTGCCAGCAGCTTATTTAGCGGGAGGGCCAAAAACATTCAGTACTTC
TRBV9,-,TRBD1,TRBJ1-5,CASSPSPGGNQPQHF,TGTGCCAGCAGCCCCTCACCAGGGGGAAATCAGCCCCAGCATTTT
TRBV28,-,-,TRBJ1-1,CATSPGGTEAFF,TGTGCCACCAGCCCCGGGGGCACTGAAGCTTTCTTT
TRBV28,-,TRBD1,TRBJ2-7,CASSLGTGLHEQYF,TGTGCCAGCAGTTTGGGGACAGGGCTCCACGAGCAGTACTTC
TRBV4-1,-,TRBD2,TRBJ2-1,CASSPLSGRIYEQFF,TGCGCCAGCAGCCCCCTTAGCGGGAGGATTTATGAGCAGTTCTTC
TRBV11-2,-,-,TRBJ1-2,CASSLGPRPGSTGYTF,TGTGCCAGCAGCTTAGGCCCCCGTCCAGGGTCCACTGGCTACACCTTC
TRBV9,-,TRBD1,TRBJ2-7,CASSGQGDEQYF,TGTGCCAGCAGCGGACAGGGGGACGAGCAGTACTTC
TRBV29-1,-,TRBD2,TRBJ2-1,CSVVAGSYNEQFF,TGCAGCGTGGTAGCGGGCTCCTACAATGAGCAGTTCTTC
TRBV6-6,-,TRBD1,TRBJ2-5,CASSYVGDREETQYF,TGTGCCAGCAGTTACGTCGGGGACAGGGAAGAGACCCAGTACTTC
TRBV5-1,-,-,TRBJ1-2,CASSPRSNYGYTF,TGCGCCAGCAGCCCCCGAAGTAACTATGGCTACACCTTC
TRBV5-6,-,-,TRBJ1-2,CASSPGRSSLYGYTF,TGTGCCAGCAGCCCTGGTCGTAGCAGTCTCTATGGCTACACCTTC
TRBV2,-,-,TRBJ1-5,CATKGRGSNQPQHF,TGTGCCACAAAGGGACGAGGAAGCAATCAGCCCCAGCATTTT
TRBV11-2,-,-,TRBJ2-1,CASSYGQLNEQFF,TGTGCCAGCAGCTACGGACAGCTCAATGAGCAGTTCTTC
TRBV5-1,-,TRBD2,TRBJ2-1,CASSPGGSGRSGSYNEQFF,TGCGCCAGCAGCCCAGGCGGTAGCGGGAGATCTGGGTCCTACAATGAGCAGTTCTTC
TRBV25-1,once,-,TRBJ1-1,CASSDLGGDEAFF,TGTGCCAGCAGTGATTTGGGAGGAGATGAAGCTTTCTTT
TRBV27,-,-,TRBJ2-7,CASSLSTPPYEQYF,TGTGCCAGCAGTTTATCGACCCCCCCCTACGAGCAGTACTTC
TRBV2,-,-,TRBJ2-3,CASSAVVYSF,TGTGCCAGCAGCGCGGTAGTGTATTCTTTT
TRBV4-1,once,-,TRBJ1-4,CASSPQLLPPTQIF,TGCGCCAGCAGCCCTCAACTTCTCCCACCTACCCAGATTTTT
TRBV10-2,-,TRBD2,TRBJ2-1,CASLGLAENEQFF,TGCGCCAGCTTGGGACTAGCGGAGAATGAGCAGTTCTTC
TRBV28,-,-,TRBJ2-7,CASTQGGGKSYEQYF,TGTGCCAGCACCCAGGGGGGGGGCAAATCCTACGAGCAGTACTTC
TRBV25-1,once,-,TRBJ2-2,CASSWGEGTGELFF,TGTGCCAGCAGTTGGGGGGAAGGGACCGGGGAGCTGTTTTTT
TRBV13,-,-,TRBJ2-7,CASSLGAGAYEQYF,TGTGCCAGCAGCTTAGGCGCCGGGGCCTACGAGCAGTACTTC
TRBV7-8,-,TRBD1,TRBJ2-6,CASSLDRGALLGANVLTF,TGTGCCAGCAGCCTGGACAGGGGGGCCCTCTTAGGGGCCAACGTCCTGACTTTC
TRBV4-1,-,TRBD2,TRBJ2-7,CASSQGGLAGGPEYEQYF,TGCGCCAGCAGCCAAGGGGGGCTAGCGGGAGGGCCTGAGTACGAGCAGTACTTC
TRBV19,-,TRBD2,TRBJ2-1,CASSIRSGPTSGRYNEQFF,TGTGCCAGTAGTATCCGCTCTGGCCCCACTAGCGGGAGATACAATGAGCAGTTCTTC
TRBV29-1,-,-,TRBJ2-7,CSALGRASYEQYF,TGCAGCGCTCTCGGGCGGGCATCCTACGAGCAGTACTTC
TRBV7-6,-,TRBD1,TRBJ2-7,CASSLGVYRGNEQYF,TGTGCCAGCAGCTTAGGAGTCTACAGGGGGAACGAGCAGTACTTC
TRBV15,-,TRBD2,TRBJ2-1,CATSGTSGSLYEQFF,TGTGCCACCAGCGGGACTAGCGGGAGTTTGTATGAGCAGTTCTTC
TRBV19,-,-,TRBJ2-7,CASSSAVRSYEQYF,TGTGCCAGTAGTTCGGCGGTGCGCTCCTACGAGCAGTACTTC
TRBV27,-,-,TRBJ1-5,CASSGAGQPQHF,TGTGCCAGCAGTGGCGCGGGGCAGCCCCAGCATTTT
TRBV4-2,-,TRBD1,TRBJ1-3,CASSQGTGVISGNTIYF,TGTGCCAGCAGCCAAGGGACAGGGGTCATCTCTGGAAACACCATATATTTT
TRBV27,-,-,TRBJ1-1,CASQTGNTEAFF,TGTGCCAGTCAAACGGGGAACACTGAAGCTTTCTTT
TRBV6-5,-,TRBD1,TRBJ2-7,CASSYQDRDEQYF,TGTGCCAGCAGTTACCAGGACAGGGACGAGCAGTACTTC
TRBV4-1,-,-,TRBJ1-5,CASSQDYSGGANQPQHF,TGCGCCAGCAGCCAAGATTATTCGGGGGGTGCGAATCAGCCCCAGCATTTT
TRBV27,-,-,TRBJ2-7,CASSLKLSGYEQYF,TGTGCCAGCAGCCTAAAATTATCGGGGTACGAGCAGTACTTC